The 13 T cell receptor beta chains given below trace back to one sample, sequenced in a study of cytomegalovirus exposure and HLA in healthy donors. Using immunoSEQ multiplex PCR, the repertoire was profiled, and TCRdb retains in-frame clones only, with some absent. The table records 100,000 to 120,000 clones, approximately 95% of them present only once. The source material was PBMCs. Every receptor here comes from a woman under 30 in good health and CMV-seronegative.

The chain joins TRBV9 to TRBJ2-2; 9 bases fit TRBD1. CDR1 SGDLS and CDR2 YYNGEE come from the germline V gene. This CDR3 spans 14 amino acids. V gave up 10 bases and J gave up 2 bases; unmatched junction bases: 6. CDR3 sequence: CAAGTGLNTGELFF. The CDR3 DNA reads as TGTGCCGCCGGGACAGGGCTTAACACCGGGGAGCTGTTTTTT.

V usage is TRBV12-5 and J usage is TRBJ2-5; the match to TRBD2 covers 15 bases. Germline-derived CDR1 and CDR2 are LGHNT and FRNRAP. The CDR3 sequence is 17 residues long. V trimming: 1 base; J trimming: 5 bases; junction bases outside the gene matches: 5. The CDR3 coding sequence is TGTGCTAGTGGTTTGGGGACTAGCGGGGGGGCGGAGGAGACCCAGTACTTC. Its protein is CASGLGTSGGAEETQYF. Full variable domain (remainder filled in from reference TRBV12-5 and TRBJ2-5): DARVTQTPRHKVTEMGQEVTMRCQPILGHNTVFWYRQTMMQGLELLAYFRNRAPLDDSGMPKDRFSAEMPDATLATLKIQPSEPRDSAVYFCASGLGTSGGAEETQYFGPGTRLLVL.

The chain uses TRBV7-2 and TRBJ2-3, with TRBD2 matching 12 bases. The V gene's germline CDR1 is SGHTA and CDR2 FQGNSA. After removal of 1 base from V and 7 bases from J, the junction contained 3 bases not matched to a gene. The CDR3 has 15 residues. CDR3 DNA: TGTGCCAGCAGCTTAGGACTAGCGGGGGAATATACGCAGTATTTT. It encodes CASSLGLAGEYTQYF.

This chain links TRBV6-5 with TRBJ1-1; D not certain. Germline lookup yields CDR1 MNHEY and CDR2 SVGAGI. The CDR3 has 12 amino acids. V was trimmed by 5 bases and J by 9 bases, leaving 13 bases between them. The CDR3 sequence: CASSIVSGKAFF. The CDR3 DNA is TGTGCCAGCAGTATCGTCTCGGGGAAAGCTTTCTTT.

The chain employs TRBV2 and TRBJ1-2, with D perhaps matching TRBD1 (5 bases). The CDR3 sequence is 17 residues long. V lost 7 bases and J lost 6, with 27 bases in between. CDR1 and CDR2 (germline): SNHLY, FYNNEI. DNA of the CDR3: TGTGCCAGCAAGTTTCGCGTGAGACAGATACCCCAGGATGGCTACACCTTC. Translation gives CASKFRVRQIPQDGYTF.

The table lists this clone with a count of one. CDR3 nucleotide sequence: TGTGCCAGCAGCCCCCGGGGGGTCGGGTATGGCTACACCTTC. Encoded protein: CASSPRGVGYGYTF. The rearrangement uses TRBV13 and TRBJ1-2, with a tentative D call TRBD1 (5 bases). Germline assignment: CDR1 PRHDT and CDR2 FYEKMQ (reference sequence). Trimming cost V 5 bases and J 5 bases, with 15 bases left between them. There are 14 residues in the CDR3.

This clone was detected only once. The rearrangement links TRBV5-5 to TRBJ2-2; D possibly corresponds to TRBD2 (5 bases). The germline V and J ends were trimmed by 2 bases and 5 bases, with 16 bases remaining between them. CDR1 is SGHKS and CDR2 is YYEKEE in the germline V gene (reference sequence). The CDR3 totals 16 residues. CDR3 DNA sequence: TGTGCCAGCAGCTTAAGCGGATTAGTGACGACCGGGGAGCTGTTTTTT. It yields the protein CASSLSGLVTTGELFF.

The chain is built from TRBV6-1 and TRBJ1-1, with D tentatively TRBD1 (6 bases). Germline assignment: CDR1 MNHNS and CDR2 SASEGT. The CDR3 has 14 amino acids. With 5 bases removed from V and 3 bases from J, the gap between germline ends came to 13 bases. The CDR3 coding sequence is TGTGCCAGCAGTAATTCGAGACAGGACACTGAAGCTTTCTTT. Translating it yields CASSNSRQDTEAFF.

The chain employs TRBV28 and TRBJ1-1, with 7 bases matching TRBD1. The CDR3 loop spans 15 amino acids. Germline loops: CDR1 MDHEN, CDR2 SYDVKM. V trimming: 2 bases; J trimming: 3 bases; junction bases outside the gene matches: 6. CDR3 DNA sequence: TGTGCCAGCAGTTTACCGACAGGGTTATACACTGAAGCTTTCTTT. Translating gives CASSLPTGLYTEAFF.

As regards this clone: The same CDR3 also results from other DNA sequences found in this sample. This rearrangement joins TRBV27 to TRBJ2-7; 7 bases match TRBD2. Germline-derived CDR1 and CDR2 are MNHEY and SMNVEV (reference sequence). Trimming took 2 bases from V and 4 from J; bases not matched to a gene: 8. This CDR3 has 15 residues. CDR3 residues: CASSLKGGGLYEQYF. The CDR3 coding sequence is TGTGCCAGCAGTTTAAAGGGCGGGGGACTGTACGAGCAGTACTTC.

The genes are TRBV29-1 and TRBJ2-1, with 7 nucleotides matching TRBD2. Looked up from germline, CDR1 is SQVTM and CDR2 is ANQGSEA. V was clipped by 2 bases and J by 0 bases; unmatched bases: 7. This CDR3 is 16 amino acids long. CDR3 protein: CSVESQGGGSYNEQFF. For the CDR3, the DNA is TGCAGCGTTGAATCCCAGGGCGGGGGCTCCTACAATGAGCAGTTCTTC.

This clone showed up just a few times. This chain joins TRBV11-2 and TRBJ2-7, with D possibly being TRBD2 (6 bases). Trimming removed 1 base from V and 0 bases from J, with 13 bases in between. Germline loops: CDR1 SGHAT, CDR2 FQNNGV. CDR3 size: 16 residues. The CDR3 DNA follows: TGTGCCAGCAGCTTAGTTGCGCGGGGCTACTCCTACGAGCAGTACTTC. Residues: CASSLVARGYSYEQYF.

The chain links TRBV7-3 to TRBJ2-3; 11 bases line up with TRBD2. The germline gives CDR1 SGHTA, CDR2 FQGTGA. The CDR3 is 15 residues long. Trimming took 5 bases from V and 2 from J; bases not matched to a gene: 3. The CDR3 reads CASSTSGGPTDTQYF. CDR3 nucleotide sequence: TGTGCCAGCAGCACTAGCGGGGGTCCCACAGATACGCAGTATTTT.